A selection of T cell receptor beta chains follows, all from one sample in a study of early T cells in non-severe SARS-CoV-2 infection. TCRdb reprocessed the 5' RACE reads with MiXCR, giving one entry per CDR3 protein. The data contain around 50,000 distinct CDR3 sequences, around a tenth of them singletons. The sequenced sample consisted of whole blood. Receptor source: an adult who was a healthcare worker with PCR-confirmed SARS-CoV-2 infection or an uninfected control (not recorded which). Both conserved end residues are part of each CDR3. Fields, in order: D gene, clone size, V gene, J gene, CDR3 DNA, CDR3 protein. A D gene is named only where the DNA matches it firmly. The size entry is marked missing in some rows and otherwise reads once, few, many or a size class.

d_call: TRBD1
clone_size: many
v_call: TRBV7-2
j_call: TRBJ2-7
cdr3_nt: TGTGCCAGCAGCTTAGAGGTAGGACAGGGAGGTCGGCAGTACTTC
cdr3_aa: CASSLEVGQGGRQYF

d_call: TRBD2
clone_size: NA
v_call: TRBV11-2
j_call: TRBJ2-6
cdr3_nt: TGTGCCAGCAGTGGTAGGAGTCCCGGGACTAGCGGGAGGGCGTTAGGGGCCAACGTCCTGACTTTC
cdr3_aa: CASSGRSPGTSGRALGANVLTF

d_call: NA
clone_size: few
v_call: TRBV7-9
j_call: TRBJ2-7
cdr3_nt: TGTGCCAGCACCCGACAGGAGGCCTACGAGCAGTACTTC
cdr3_aa: CASTRQEAYEQYF

d_call: NA
clone_size: NA
v_call: TRBV28
j_call: TRBJ2-5
cdr3_nt: TGTGCCAGTATCCCAGGGGGGTCGGAGACCCAGTACTTC
cdr3_aa: CASIPGGSETQYF

d_call: NA
clone_size: NA
v_call: TRBV15
j_call: TRBJ1-1
cdr3_nt: TGTGCCACCAGCAGAGAGGGTGGGGGATTCGCTGAAGCTTTCTTT
cdr3_aa: CATSREGGGFAEAFF

d_call: NA
clone_size: many
v_call: TRBV7-2
j_call: TRBJ2-3
cdr3_nt: TGTGCCAGCAGCATCCGGGCCCAGTGGACAGATACGCAGTATTTT
cdr3_aa: CASSIRAQWTDTQYF

d_call: NA
clone_size: few
v_call: TRBV4-1
j_call: TRBJ2-3
cdr3_nt: TGCGCCAGCAGCCAAGACAGGGGAGCAGATACGCAGTATTTT
cdr3_aa: CASSQDRGADTQYF

d_call: TRBD1
clone_size: many
v_call: TRBV19
j_call: TRBJ2-7
cdr3_nt: TGTGCCAGCCTAAGACAGGGGGCGTACGAGCAGTACTTC
cdr3_aa: CASLRQGAYEQYF

d_call: NA
clone_size: NA
v_call: TRBV20-1
j_call: TRBJ2-3
cdr3_nt: TGCAGTGCTATGACGAACACAGATACGCAGTATTTT
cdr3_aa: CSAMTNTDTQYF

d_call: NA
clone_size: few
v_call: TRBV25-1
j_call: TRBJ2-7
cdr3_nt: TGTGCCAGCAGCGGCGGAGCCTCCTACGAGCAGTACTTC
cdr3_aa: CASSGGASYEQYF

d_call: NA
clone_size: NA
v_call: TRBV19
j_call: TRBJ1-4
cdr3_nt: TGTGCCAGTAGTATGAGGAATGAAAAACTGTTTTTT
cdr3_aa: CASSMRNEKLFF

d_call: TRBD1
clone_size: NA
v_call: TRBV7-8
j_call: TRBJ1-1
cdr3_nt: TGTGCCAGCATCCCCCCCAGGGCAGGGGGGGCAAACACTGAAGCTTTCTTT
cdr3_aa: CASIPPRAGGANTEAFF

d_call: NA
clone_size: few
v_call: TRBV20-1
j_call: TRBJ2-1
cdr3_nt: TGCAGTGCTACCGGAGGTGACAATGAGCAGTTCTTC
cdr3_aa: CSATGGDNEQFF

d_call: NA
clone_size: few
v_call: TRBV7-9
j_call: TRBJ2-2
cdr3_nt: TGTGCCAGCAGCCCGAGGGACCCGAACACCGGGGAGCTGTTTTTT
cdr3_aa: CASSPRDPNTGELFF

d_call: NA
clone_size: NA
v_call: TRBV7-8
j_call: TRBJ1-6
cdr3_nt: TGTGCCAGCAGCTTAGTAATGAATTCACCCCTCCACTTT
cdr3_aa: CASSLVMNSPLHF

d_call: NA
clone_size: few
v_call: TRBV6-4
j_call: TRBJ2-3
cdr3_nt: TGTGCCAGCAGTCCAACAGGGAAAGATACGCAGTATTTT
cdr3_aa: CASSPTGKDTQYF

d_call: NA
clone_size: few
v_call: TRBV7-9
j_call: TRBJ2-7
cdr3_nt: TGTGCCAGCACTATACAGGGTTTGGGCGAGCAGTACTTC
cdr3_aa: CASTIQGLGEQYF

d_call: NA
clone_size: many
v_call: TRBV3-1
j_call: TRBJ2-7
cdr3_nt: TGTGCCAGCAGCCAAGTCCACGAGCAGTACTTC
cdr3_aa: CASSQVHEQYF

d_call: NA
clone_size: NA
v_call: TRBV2
j_call: TRBJ1-6
cdr3_nt: TGTGCCAGCAGTGACACGGAATATAATTCACCCCTCCACTTT
cdr3_aa: CASSDTEYNSPLHF

d_call: NA
clone_size: NA
v_call: TRBV28
j_call: TRBJ2-3
cdr3_nt: TGTGCCAGCAGTTTTAGTTTCGCAGATACGCAGTATTTT
cdr3_aa: CASSFSFADTQYF

d_call: NA
clone_size: many
v_call: TRBV18
j_call: TRBJ2-7
cdr3_nt: TGTGCCAGCTCAACCTCCCAGGGGAGCGAGCAGTACTTC
cdr3_aa: CASSTSQGSEQYF

d_call: NA
clone_size: NA
v_call: TRBV18
j_call: TRBJ2-2
cdr3_nt: TGTGCCAGCTCACCACCCCGATCCGGGGAGCTGTTTTTT
cdr3_aa: CASSPPRSGELFF

d_call: NA
clone_size: many
v_call: TRBV6-5
j_call: TRBJ2-7
cdr3_nt: TGTGCCAGCAGTTACTACGAGCAGTACTTC
cdr3_aa: CASSYYEQYF

d_call: NA
clone_size: few
v_call: TRBV28
j_call: TRBJ1-3
cdr3_nt: TGTGCCAGCTTATCACCCGGAAACTCTGGAAACACCATATATTTT
cdr3_aa: CASLSPGNSGNTIYF

d_call: NA
clone_size: many
v_call: TRBV7-8
j_call: TRBJ2-5
cdr3_nt: TGTGCCAGCAGCGGCTATTGGCTCGGGGCCGGAGAGACCCAGTACTTC
cdr3_aa: CASSGYWLGAGETQYF

d_call: TRBD2
clone_size: few
v_call: TRBV28
j_call: TRBJ2-7
cdr3_nt: TGTGCCAGCAGAGGGACTAGCGAGGTCTACGAGCAGTACTTC
cdr3_aa: CASRGTSEVYEQYF

d_call: NA
clone_size: NA
v_call: TRBV6-1
j_call: TRBJ2-7
cdr3_nt: TGTGCCAGCAGTGGGGTCGGCTACGAGCAGTACTTC
cdr3_aa: CASSGVGYEQYF

d_call: NA
clone_size: NA
v_call: TRBV2
j_call: TRBJ2-3
cdr3_nt: TGTGCCAGTAGGGACAACACAGATACGCAGTATTTT
cdr3_aa: CASRDNTDTQYF

d_call: TRBD1
clone_size: NA
v_call: TRBV13
j_call: TRBJ2-1
cdr3_nt: TGTGCCGGCAGCTTAGTAACAGGGGATATGGATGAGCAGTTCTTC
cdr3_aa: CAGSLVTGDMDEQFF

d_call: NA
clone_size: many
v_call: TRBV20-1
j_call: TRBJ2-4
cdr3_nt: TGCAGTGCGCCGGGTACAGACGCCAGAGCCAAAAACATTCAGTACTTC
cdr3_aa: CSAPGTDARAKNIQYF

d_call: TRBD2
clone_size: many
v_call: TRBV28
j_call: TRBJ2-5
cdr3_nt: TGTGCCAGCAGTCCACCGACAGCGGGACAAGAGACCCAGTACTTC
cdr3_aa: CASSPPTAGQETQYF

d_call: TRBD2
clone_size: NA
v_call: TRBV5-8
j_call: TRBJ2-1
cdr3_nt: TGTGCCAGCAGCTTTCTCGATAGCGGGTGGACCTACAATGAGCAGTTCTTC
cdr3_aa: CASSFLDSGWTYNEQFF

d_call: NA
clone_size: NA
v_call: TRBV5-1
j_call: TRBJ2-3
cdr3_nt: TGCGCCAGCAGCTTGCAGGAGCCAAGCACAGATACGCAGTATTTT
cdr3_aa: CASSLQEPSTDTQYF

d_call: NA
clone_size: NA
v_call: TRBV12-3/TRBV12-4
j_call: TRBJ2-3
cdr3_nt: TGTGCCAGCAGTTTGGGCATTCGTCGCACAGATACGCAGTATTTT
cdr3_aa: CASSLGIRRTDTQYF

d_call: NA
clone_size: NA
v_call: TRBV5-1
j_call: TRBJ2-1
cdr3_nt: TGCGCCAGCAGCTTCGGCGACGGATCCTACAATGAGCAGTTCTTC
cdr3_aa: CASSFGDGSYNEQFF